The 23 T cell receptor beta chains reported below all come from one sample, sequenced in a study of tumor-infiltrating lymphocytes in primary liver carcinoma. Unsorted whole blood served as the source of blood RNA, and germline DNA was extracted as well. A primer matching the constant region was used to make TCR beta cDNA from approximately 0.55 ug of total RNA. Libraries covering TCR beta were generated through three nested multiplex PCR rounds (using a slightly modified ARM-PCR). It was with TRBV1-TRBV30 forward primers and a C-beta reverse primer that the first two PCR rounds were run, at approximately 10 cycles each. One entry per CDR3 protein, called by TCRdb with MiXCR from the multiplex PCR reads. Of approximately 320,000 distinct CDR3 sequences in the sample, about 50% were seen once. The sequencing sample was made of peripheral blood. Receptors were obtained from a woman aged 25 to 39 with primary liver carcinoma and hepatitis B virus infection.

This chain links TRBV29-1 with TRBJ1-1; D ambiguous. Germline values: CDR1 SQVTM, CDR2 ANQGSEA. Trimming stripped 7 bases from V and 9 bases from J, with 6 bases between. The CDR3 contains 8 residues. CDR3 sequence reads: CSAPQAFF. In DNA, the CDR3 is TGCAGCGCCCCCCAAGCTTTCTTT. The full variable domain, completed using reference TRBV29-1 and TRBJ1-1, is SAVISQKPSRDICQRGTSLTIQCQVDSQVTMMFWYRQQPGQSLTLIATANQGSEATYESGFVIDKFPISRPNLTFSTLTVSNMSPEDSSIYLCSAPQAFFGQGTRLTVV.

In the case of this clonotype: This may be a read error: a much more frequent sequence differs by one nucleotide. This chain uses TRBV12-3 or TRBV12-4 with TRBJ1-4; D not resolved. The CDR3 has 15 amino acids. Trimming left V 2 bases short and J 7 bases short, with 14 bases between. The CDR3 DNA is TGTGCCAGCAGTTTAAGGCCTTCTTCGTCTGAAAAACTGTTTTTT. It codes for CASSLRPSSSEKLFF.

As concerns this clonotype: A read error is possible here, since a much larger clone lies one base away. This chain connects TRBV12-5 to TRBJ2-6; D may be TRBD2 (6 bases). Germline V gene data show CDR1 as LGHNT and CDR2 as FRNRAP. The CDR3 length is 15 residues. CDR3 in DNA: TGTGCTAGTGGTTCGGGAGCCTCTGGGGCCAACATCCTGACTTTC. Its protein is CASGSGASGANILTF.

The sample holds a few counts of this clonotype. V gene TRBV12-3 or TRBV12-4 combines with J gene TRBJ1-3; D call uncertain. CDR3 length equals 12 residues. The V and J ends lost 5 bases and 2 bases respectively, with 4 bases between them. The CDR3 is CASSITGNTIYF. DNA for the CDR3: TGTGCCAGCAGTATCACTGGAAACACCATATATTTT.

In regard to this clonotype: One junction end does not reproduce the germline sequence, and a read error may be involved. The chain recombines TRBV29-1 with TRBJ2-7, with D unclear. CDR3 size: 12 residues. The germline V gene encodes CDR1 SQVTM and CDR2 ANQGSEA. In nucleotides, the CDR3 is TGCGGCGTTGCTGCACTGTACTACGAGCAGTACTTC. Amino acid sequence: CGVAALYYEQYF.

The chain recombines TRBV6-1 with TRBJ1-2; 9 nucleotides agree with TRBD1. V was pared by 0 bases and J by 2 bases, with 7 bases of the junction left unmatched. Per the germline V gene, CDR1 is MNHNS and CDR2 is SASEGT. The CDR3 extends over 17 amino acids. As DNA, the CDR3 is TGTGCCAGCAGTGAAGCCCCTCCCGGGACAGGGAACTATGGCTACACCTTC. It translates to CASSEAPPGTGNYGYTF.

This clonotype occurred a few times. CDR3 loop: CASSEDQGYYEQYF. The CDR3 nucleotides are TGTGCCAGCAGTGAAGACCAGGGTTATTACGAGCAGTACTTC. The genes are TRBV2 and TRBJ2-7; D might be TRBD1 (5 bases). Germline CDR1 SNHLY, CDR2 FYNNEI. The CDR3 length is 14 residues. V was pared by 1 base and J by 4 bases, with 11 bases between.

As for this clonotype: Its ends do not fully match the called genes, so a read error is possible. The rearrangement uses TRBV30 and TRBJ1-3; no clear D. Germline values: CDR1 GTSNPN, CDR2 SVGIG (reference sequence). The CDR3 has 12 residues. In nucleotides, the CDR3 is TGTGCCTGGAGTGTTCATGGAAACACCATGTATTTT. Its protein product is CAWSVHGNTMYF.

In this sample, this clonotype turned up once. A much bigger clone sits one base away, suggesting this may be a read error. The CDR3 does not close with the conserved phenylalanine or tryptophan, likely indicating a read error. This chain uses TRBV12-3 or TRBV12-4 with TRBJ2-7, with D perhaps matching TRBD2 (5 bases). The CDR3 spans 14 residues. V was shortened by 3 bases and J by 4 bases, with 13 bases between the two germline ends. This CDR3 reads CASSFRASGYEQYL. CDR3 sequence (DNA): TGTGCCAGCAGTTTTCGGGCCAGCGGATACGAGCAGTACCTC.

A remark on this clonotype: One end of the junction fails to match germline, which may point to a read error. The chain recombines TRBV11-2 with TRBJ2-3, with no clear D. From germline, CDR1 is SGHAT and CDR2 FQNNGV. The CDR3 loop spans 16 amino acids. As DNA, the CDR3 is TGTGCCAACAGCTTACGGTCCGACTCCGGCACAGATACGCAGTATTTT. Amino acids: CANSLRSDSGTDTQYF.

The chain links TRBV10-3 to TRBJ2-3, with D perhaps matching TRBD2 (5 bases). The V end was cut by 2 bases, the J end by 1 base, with 13 bases between. Germline V gene data show CDR1 as ENHRY and CDR2 as SYGVKD. The CDR3 has 16 residues. In DNA form, the CDR3 reads TGTGCCATCAGTGAGGGTAGAGGGAGTCGCACAGATACGCAGTATTTT. This encodes CAISEGRGSRTDTQYF.

Many counts were recorded for this clonotype. The gene calls are TRBV12-3 or TRBV12-4 and TRBJ2-5, with D maybe TRBD2 (5 bases). The V end lost 6 bases, the J end lost 4 bases, and 12 bases lay between the germline ends. The CDR3 contains 13 residues. The CDR3 DNA is TGTGCCAGCAGCTTGAGGGTTGGAGAGACCCAGTACTTC. Amino acid sequence: CASSLRVGETQYF.

V usage is TRBV29-1 and J usage is TRBJ2-5; 9 bases map to TRBD1. Germline CDR1 reads SQVTM; CDR2 reads ANQGSEA. This CDR3 region has 13 residues. Trimming cost V 5 bases and J 13 bases; bases outside gene matches: 14. CDR3 sequence: CSVKTGGESTSYF. The DNA for the CDR3 is TGCAGCGTTAAGACAGGGGGTGAGAGCACCTCGTACTTC.

The CDR3 bases are TGCAGCGTCGGTGTGGACGGCCCGAACATTCAGTACTTC. Translated: CSVGVDGPNIQYF. The chain combines TRBV29-1 with TRBJ2-4; unclear D gene. V was clipped by 6 bases and J by 7 bases, with 16 bases between them. Germline-derived CDR1 and CDR2 are SQVTM and ANQGSEA. The CDR3 has 13 amino acids.

Comment on this clonotype: This may be a read error, as it is one base from a much larger clone. V is TRBV12-3 or TRBV12-4 and J is TRBJ1-1; D is perhaps TRBD1 (6 bases). CDR3 size: 13 residues. CDR3 loop: CASSLYRDTEPFF. DNA for the CDR3: TGTGCCAGCAGTTTGTATCGGGACACTGAACCTTTCTTT.

In its sample, this clonotype was seen many times. The chain uses TRBV6-1 and TRBJ1-1; D ambiguous. Germline V lookup: CDR1 MNHNS, CDR2 SASEGT. V gave up 5 bases and J gave up 2 bases, with 15 bases separating them. This CDR3 region has 15 residues. CDR3 amino acids: CASSPPRTLNTEAFF. Here the CDR3 DNA reads TGTGCCAGCAGTCCTCCCCGGACGCTAAACACTGAAGCTTTCTTT.

The genes are TRBV7-9 and TRBJ1-1; tentatively, D is TRBD1 (6 bases). The germline V gene has CDR1 SEHNR and CDR2 FQNEAQ (reference sequence). The ends were cut back, 7 bases at V and 5 bases at J, with 17 bases in the middle. The CDR3 has 14 amino acids. CDR3 region: CASNKGTGRTEAFF. The CDR3 DNA is TGTGCCAGCAATAAGGGAACAGGGAGAACTGAAGCTTTCTTT.

Points on this clonotype: A read error is likely, as this CDR3 ends without the conserved phenylalanine or tryptophan. The rearrangement links TRBV11-2 to TRBJ2-3; 7 bases match TRBD2. The CDR3 totals 17 residues. Germline CDR1 reads SGHAT; CDR2 reads FQNNGV. The CDR3 reads CAGSLALPGTKLDTQYL. CDR3 bases: TGTGCCGGCAGCTTAGCGCTCCCCGGGACTAAATTGGATACGCAGTATCTT.

This clonotype was seen at least ten times. The V gene is TRBV4-1, the J gene TRBJ2-1, with TRBD1 matching 9 bases. Germline-derived CDR1 and CDR2 are MGHRA and YSYEKL. Trimming took 3 bases from V and 7 from J; bases not matched to a gene: 10. CDR3 length equals 16 residues. This chain's CDR3 is CASSHLQTGGWNEQFF. CDR3 sequence (DNA): TGCGCCAGCAGCCATCTGCAAACAGGGGGCTGGAATGAGCAGTTCTTC.

As concerns this clonotype: A much larger clone is a single base away; this may be a read error. The chain is built from TRBV29-1 and TRBJ2-5, with 7 bases matching TRBD2. The CDR3 spans 14 residues. Germline-derived CDR1 and CDR2 are SQVTM and ANQGSEA. Written as DNA, the CDR3 is TGCAGCGTTGTATCCTGGACTAGTCAAGAGATCCAGTACTTC. This translates into CSVVSWTSQEIQYF.

About this clonotype: This sequence may be a read error, since a much larger clone differs from it by one base. The genes are TRBV12-3 or TRBV12-4 and TRBJ1-3, with 8 bases matching TRBD1. The CDR3 has 15 residues. The CDR3, as DNA: TGTGCCAGCAGGACGGACAGGGCCTCTGGAGACACCATATATTTT. This gives the protein CASRTDRASGDTIYF.

The count of this clonotype is one. V gene TRBV7-9 combines with J gene TRBJ2-1, with 10 nucleotides matching TRBD2. Unmatched junction bases numbered 8, after V lost 0 bases and J lost 6 bases. The germline gives CDR1 SEHNR, CDR2 FQNEAQ (reference sequence). The CDR3 runs to 17 residues. CDR3: CASSLALAGETGNEQFF. In nucleotides, the CDR3 is TGTGCCAGCAGCTTAGCGCTAGCGGGAGAGACTGGCAATGAGCAGTTCTTC.

With regard to this clonotype: An end of the junction differs from the germline gene, which may be a read error. This sequence joins TRBV6-2 or TRBV6-3 and TRBJ2-1, with 8 bases fitting TRBD2. Per the germline V gene, CDR1 is MNHEY and CDR2 is SVGEGT. This CDR3 comprises 13 residues. The CDR3 coding sequence is TGTACCAGCAACCCAAGCGGGAGCTATGAGCAGTTCTTC. This gives the protein CTSNPSGSYEQFF.